The source of this T cell receptor (beta chain) is a study of blood T cell repertoires in COVID-19. The protocol was immunoSEQ multiplex PCR, while the TCRdb copy is restricted to in-frame clones and leaves out a portion. Here the sample spans 15,000 to 20,000 clones, roughly 91% being singletons. Trimming took 0 bases from V and 6 from J, leaving 10 bases between them. Germline assignment: CDR1 SGDLS and CDR2 YYNGEE. The CDR3 totals 14 residues. The material sequenced was peripheral blood. The sequence was collected from a human donor in a cohort sampled during active COVID-19. The chain couples TRBV9 to TRBJ2-1, with no clear D. CDR3 amino acids: CASSVGSYSNEQFF. DNA of the CDR3: TGTGCCAGCAGCGTAGGGTCCTATTCCAATGAGCAGTTCTTC.